The 7 T cell receptor beta chains presented below share a single source sample, sequenced in a study of molecular identifiers for immune sequencing clone quantification. Each CDR3 protein gets one entry after TCRdb re-called the PCR reads with MiXCR. Of approximately 670,000 distinct CDR3 sequences listed, around 20% are singletons. The specimen was naive CD8+ T cells from blood, with Jurkat cell RNA spiked in. Subset meaning: FACS-sorted CD8+CD4-CCR7+CD45RA+ naive T cells. The receptors here all came from a human donor in good health. Some libraries in this study had Jurkat cell RNA spiked in.

This clonotype occurred many times. The CDR3 reads CASSLDEEADTQYF. The CDR3, as DNA: TGTGCCAGCAGCTTGGACGAGGAGGCAGATACGCAGTATTTT. The rearrangement links TRBV13 to TRBJ2-3, with D possibly TRBD2 on 5 matching bases. This CDR3 has 14 amino acids. V gave up 3 bases and J gave up 4 bases, with 11 bases separating them. Germline CDR1 is PRHDT and CDR2 is FYEKMQ (reference sequence).

The CDR3 nucleotides read TGCGCCAGCAGCCAGGATTCGACAGTCTACGAGCAGTACTTC. It encodes CASSQDSTVYEQYF. The rearrangement joins TRBV4-3 to TRBJ2-7, with TRBD1 as a possible D gene (5 bases). The CDR3 contains 14 residues. Germline loops: CDR1 LGHNA, CDR2 YSLEER. With 3 bases removed from V and 3 bases from J, the gap between germline ends came to 12 bases.

Many counts were recorded for this clonotype. This chain uses TRBV6-6 with TRBJ2-7, with 8 bases fitting TRBD2. The germline V gene has CDR1 MNHNY and CDR2 SVGAGI (reference sequence). J gave up 6 bases and V 7 bases, and 11 bases lay outside the gene matches. The length of the CDR3 is 14 residues. The CDR3: CASTEGSGSSEQYF. In DNA, the CDR3 is TGTGCCAGCACCGAAGGGAGCGGGAGTAGCGAGCAGTACTTC.

This chain uses TRBV9 with TRBJ1-1; TRBD1 is a possible D gene (6 bases). The germline V gene has CDR1 SGDLS and CDR2 YYNGEE. The CDR3 runs 15 residues. The V end was cut by 4 bases, the J end by 3 bases, with 16 bases between. The CDR3 coding sequence is TGTGCCAGCAGCCCTTACAGGGTGGGAGACACTGAAGCTTTCTTT. It yields the protein CASSPYRVGDTEAFF.

This clonotype has at least ten counts. The J gene is TRBJ2-1, the V gene TRBV6-2 or TRBV6-3, with TRBD2 matching 9 bases. Germline CDR1 reads MNHEY; CDR2 reads SVGEGT. CDR3 length equals 16 residues. J was trimmed by 7 bases and V by 0 bases; bases with no gene match: 7. In DNA, the CDR3 is TGTGCCAGCAGTTACTCGTCAAGCGGGAGGTGGAATGAGCAGTTCTTC. Protein sequence: CASSYSSSGRWNEQFF.

This clonotype was observed many times. This chain connects TRBV7-8 to TRBJ1-1; 8 bases map to TRBD1. Germline CDR1 is SGHVS and CDR2 is FQNEAQ. J lost 8 bases, V lost 2 bases, and 4 bases had no gene match. This CDR3 is 13 amino acids long. For the CDR3, the DNA is TGTGCCAGCAGCTTACGGCGGGACAGGGAAGCTTTCTTT. Translated: CASSLRRDREAFF.

This clonotype was seen at least ten times. The V gene is TRBV5-6, the J gene TRBJ1-5; weak D call: TRBD1 (6 bases). The CDR3 has 16 amino acids. The ends were cut back, 2 bases at V and 4 bases at J, with 16 bases in the middle. Germline V lookup: CDR1 SGHDT, CDR2 YYEEEE. For the CDR3, the DNA is TGTGCCAGCAGCTTAAGCCTTGGGGGGCGTAATCAGCCCCAGCATTTT. It codes for CASSLSLGGRNQPQHF.